This TCR beta chain was profiled in a study of blood T cell repertoires in COVID-19. Study summary: Samples taken during acute and convalescent COVID-19 were collected in the United States, Italy and Spain. The cDNA or gDNA used as material had been derived from T cells, B-cell-depleted T cells, or PBMCs.

CDR1 SGHDT and CDR2 YYEEEE come from the germline V gene. The CDR3 runs to 14 residues. The V gene end was trimmed by 2 bases and the J gene end by 6 bases; junction bases not matched to a gene: 5. How the authors handled the data: Amplification from reference gene primers served as the basis for estimated nucleated cell counts. The repertoire was sequenced with immunoSEQ multiplex PCR; TCRdb's copy has only in-frame clones and lacks some. Clone size and V and J calls were adopted from that table, with D and trimming inferred from the DNA. The sample has about 120,000 clones; 75% to 90% are singletons.

The gene calls are TRBV5-6 and TRBJ1-2; TRBD1 agrees at 9 bases. The TCR comes from a woman in her 70s with acute or convalescent COVID-19. The sample consisted of peripheral blood. CDR3 region: CASSLGTGMDGYTF. Here the CDR3 DNA reads TGTGCCAGCAGCTTAGGGACAGGGATGGATGGCTACACCTTC. The full variable domain, with the rest looked up from reference TRBV5-6 and TRBJ1-2, is DAGVTQSPTHLIKTRGQQVTLRCSPKSGHDTVSWYQQALGQGPQFIFQYYEEEERQRGNFPDRFSGHQFPNYSSELNVNALLLGDSALYLCASSLGTGMDGYTFGSGTRLTVV.